The 12 T cell receptor beta chains below all came from one sample that was sequenced in a study of blood T cells in healthy people across ages. Through a sample-barcoded 5' primer and a J-beta primer mix, a second PCR was run for roughly 6 to 11 cycles. MiXCR, applied by TCRdb to the 5' RACE reads, yields one record per CDR3 protein. The repertoire holds some 890,000 distinct CDR3 sequences, with roughly 28% as singletons. Separately, the same data were catalogued under a study of T cells of mothers and their children.

The specimen sequenced was blood. The receptors shown here come from a middle-aged woman in good health.

V usage is TRBV5-6 and J usage is TRBJ1-6, with TRBD1 as a possible D gene (6 bases). The CDR3 spans 17 residues. Looked up from germline, CDR1 is SGHDT and CDR2 is YYEEEE. V was clipped by 1 base and J by 1 base, with 12 bases between them. CDR3 residues: CASSLFAGTSYNSPLHF. The CDR3 coding sequence is TGTGCCAGCAGCTTGTTCGCAGGGACATCCTATAATTCACCCCTCCACTTT.

The V gene is TRBV4-2, the J gene TRBJ2-5; 10 bases align to TRBD2. This CDR3 comprises 16 residues. Trimming cost V 1 base and J 6 bases; bases outside gene matches: 8. The germline V gene encodes CDR1 LGHNA and CDR2 YNFKEQ. The CDR3 reads CASSQGPGTSAQTQYF. DNA of the CDR3: TGTGCCAGCAGCCAAGGCCCCGGGACTAGCGCTCAGACCCAGTACTTC.

The chain combines TRBV7-6 with TRBJ1-4; D is undetermined. Germline V gene lookup returns CDR1 SGHVS and CDR2 FNYEAQ. V was cut by 2 bases and J by 5 bases, with 9 bases left in between. The CDR3 has 14 residues. The CDR3 reads CASSLNSLNEKLFF. The CDR3 nucleotides read TGTGCCAGCAGCTTAAACAGCCTCAATGAAAAACTGTTTTTT.

The table lists this clonotype with many counts. The chain uses TRBV6-5 and TRBJ2-3; the D is unclear. With 2 bases removed from V and 0 bases from J, the gap between germline ends came to 6 bases. This CDR3 contains 14 residues. CDR1 is MNHEY and CDR2 is SVGAGI in the germline V gene. The CDR3 DNA is TGTGCCAGCAGTTACCCGGACAGCACAGATACGCAGTATTTT. It specifies CASSYPDSTDTQYF.

This clonotype was picked up a small number of times. Here the CDR3 reads CASSPPGQIYNEQFF. The CDR3 coding sequence is TGTGCCAGCTCACCACCGGGACAAATTTACAATGAGCAGTTCTTC. V is TRBV18 and J is TRBJ2-1, with D possibly matching TRBD1 (6 bases). The CDR3 extends over 15 amino acids. V shed 0 bases and J shed 4 bases, with 10 bases lying between them. The germline V gene has CDR1 KGHSH and CDR2 LQKENI.

V usage is TRBV20-1 and J usage is TRBJ1-5, with D possibly matching TRBD1 (6 bases). The CDR3 length is 16 residues. V lost 0 bases to trimming and J lost 2 bases, with 14 bases between them. Looked up from germline, CDR1 is DFQATT and CDR2 is SNEGSKA (reference sequence). Here the CDR3 DNA reads TGCAGTGCTAGAGACTCTACGACAGGTGGCAATCAGCCCCAGCATTTT. Its protein is CSARDSTTGGNQPQHF.

The sample holds many counts of this clonotype. V is TRBV20-1 and J is TRBJ1-5; maybe TRBD1 (5 bases). Germline V gene lookup returns CDR1 DFQATT and CDR2 SNEGSKA (reference sequence). CDR3 size: 15 residues. V lost 2 bases to trimming and J lost 1 base, with 12 bases between them. CDR3 region: CSARSKGWSNQPQHF. For the CDR3, the DNA is TGCAGTGCTAGATCAAAGGGGTGGAGCAATCAGCCCCAGCATTTT.

This clonotype appeared a few times. A single base separates this from a much larger clone, so it may be a read error. The rearrangement uses TRBV27 and TRBJ2-3, with TRBD1 identical over 9 bases. CDR1 MNHEY and CDR2 SMNVEV come from the germline V gene (reference sequence). V shed 5 bases and J 4 bases; nucleotides not matched to a gene: 7. CDR3 length: 15 residues. DNA of the CDR3: TGTGCCAGCAGTAACTGCGGGACAGGGCCAGATACGCAGTATTTT. It translates to CASSNCGTGPDTQYF.

This clonotype has a count of ten or more. V is TRBV7-3 and J is TRBJ2-5; TRBD1 aligns across 8 bases. The CDR3 covers 15 residues. V dropped 4 bases and J dropped 7; count of bases not matched to a gene: 11. Germline V gives CDR1 SGHTA, CDR2 FQGTGA. DNA for the CDR3: TGTGCCAGCAGCTCAAACCCCGGACAGGGAGGGACCCAGTACTTC. Protein product: CASSSNPGQGGTQYF.

This clonotype has only a few counts. This clone may be a read error of a much larger clone one base away. The chain joins TRBV20-1 to TRBJ2-5; D tentatively reads TRBD1 or TRBD2 (5 bases each). The CDR3 extends over 16 amino acids. Germline V lookup: CDR1 DFQATT, CDR2 SNEGSKA (reference sequence). Here the CDR3 reads CSAGDLLGTKGETQYF. CDR3 in DNA: TGCAGTGCTGGAGATCTCTTAGGGACGAAGGGGGAGACCCAGTACTTC.

This clonotype occurred many times. V and J are TRBV7-9 and TRBJ2-3; 9 bases map to TRBD2. Germline V gives CDR1 SEHNR, CDR2 FQNEAQ (reference sequence). The trim removed 5 bases at V and 3 bases at J, leaving 24 bases unmatched. The CDR3 is 21 residues long. The CDR3 bases are TGTGCCAGCAGCCCTTCCCCGGCTAGCGGGGCCACCGACTTTCGAACAGATACGCAGTATTTT. It is translated as CASSPSPASGATDFRTDTQYF.

The sample holds a few counts of this clonotype. With a much larger clone just one base away, this may be a read error. The rearrangement joins TRBV27 to TRBJ2-7; the D gene is possibly TRBD1 (6 bases). The CDR3 covers 17 residues. CDR1 and CDR2 from the germline V gene are MNHEY and SMNVEV (reference sequence). V gave up 1 base and J gave up 3 bases, with 19 bases separating them. CDR3 bases: TGTGCCAGCAGTTTATATGGTAGGACCGGGACAATCTACGAGCAGTACTTC. It encodes CASSLYGRTGTIYEQYF.